The rows below give T cell receptor beta chains drawn from one sample of a study of blood T cell repertoires in COVID-19. Profiling relied on immunoSEQ multiplex PCR, and the TCRdb table lists in-frame clones only, not all of them. This sample has more than 140,000 clones; just over 85% occur once, and the top ten carry over 1.5%. Sequencing used peripheral blood. The source is an older woman with acute or convalescent COVID-19. The CDR3 runs from the conserved cysteine through the conserved F or W. Each record gives: CDR3 DNA, CDR3 protein, V gene, clone size, D gene, J gene. The D gene is left open where the match is weak. Size is stated for part of the rows, as once, few or many counts, or as a class when the clone is expanded.

cdr3_nt: TGTGCCAGCAGTCCAGTTGGGGGCGCAGAGACCCAGTACTTC; cdr3_aa: CASSPVGGAETQYF; v_call: TRBV6-5; clone_size: NA; d_call: NA; j_call: TRBJ2-5
cdr3_nt: TGTGCCAGCTCACGTTCGGCAGATAGCCCCGGGGAGCTGTTTTTT; cdr3_aa: CASSRSADSPGELFF; v_call: TRBV18; clone_size: NA; d_call: NA; j_call: TRBJ2-2
cdr3_nt: TGTGCCTTCCCACTTGACAGGGGGCCAGAAAACATTCAGTACTTC; cdr3_aa: CAFPLDRGPENIQYF; v_call: TRBV7-2; clone_size: NA; d_call: TRBD1; j_call: TRBJ2-4
cdr3_nt: TGCGCCAGCAGCGCATCGACAGGGGGCTCAAGGGGGTATGGCTACACCTTC; cdr3_aa: CASSASTGGSRGYGYTF; v_call: TRBV5-1; clone_size: NA; d_call: TRBD1; j_call: TRBJ1-2
cdr3_nt: TGTGCCAGCAGCTTAGTACGGGACAGATCTTCACCCCTCCACTTT; cdr3_aa: CASSLVRDRSSPLHF; v_call: TRBV7-2; clone_size: NA; d_call: TRBD1; j_call: TRBJ1-6
cdr3_nt: TGCGCCAGCAGCGAACAGGGAGGGGACTATGGCTACACCTTC; cdr3_aa: CASSEQGGDYGYTF; v_call: TRBV5-1; clone_size: NA; d_call: NA; j_call: TRBJ1-2
cdr3_nt: TGTGCCAGCAGCCAGGGGCAGTCACCCCTCCACTTT; cdr3_aa: CASSQGQSPLHF; v_call: TRBV12-3/TRBV12-4; clone_size: once; d_call: NA; j_call: TRBJ1-6
cdr3_nt: TGTGCCAGCAGCTTGGGTGACAGGGGCACAGATACGCAGTATTTT; cdr3_aa: CASSLGDRGTDTQYF; v_call: TRBV5-4; clone_size: NA; d_call: TRBD1; j_call: TRBJ2-3
cdr3_nt: TGTGCCAGTAGACGACAGGGGGGAACCGGGGAGCTGTTTTTT; cdr3_aa: CASRRQGGTGELFF; v_call: TRBV19; clone_size: NA; d_call: TRBD1; j_call: TRBJ2-2
cdr3_nt: TGTGCCAGCAGTCCCCAGGAGGGCTCTGGAAACACCATATATTTT; cdr3_aa: CASSPQEGSGNTIYF; v_call: TRBV6-4; clone_size: once; d_call: NA; j_call: TRBJ1-3
cdr3_nt: TGCGCCAGCAGCTTGGGGCAGTCTAGCAATCAGCCCCAGCATTTT; cdr3_aa: CASSLGQSSNQPQHF; v_call: TRBV5-1; clone_size: NA; d_call: NA; j_call: TRBJ1-5
cdr3_nt: TGTGCCAGCAGCCCCTCGTCCCGGGGGTTCGGTGAAGCTTTCTTT; cdr3_aa: CASSPSSRGFGEAFF; v_call: TRBV9; clone_size: NA; d_call: NA; j_call: TRBJ1-1
cdr3_nt: TGTGCCAGCAGCCAGTGGGGGGACAGCTATGGCTACACCTTC; cdr3_aa: CASSQWGDSYGYTF; v_call: TRBV6-5; clone_size: NA; d_call: TRBD1; j_call: TRBJ1-2
cdr3_nt: TGTGCCAGCAGCTTTGGTGGCAGAGGGCAGCCCCAGCATTTT; cdr3_aa: CASSFGGRGQPQHF; v_call: TRBV7-9; clone_size: NA; d_call: NA; j_call: TRBJ1-5
cdr3_nt: TGTGCCAGCGACAGGGGGGAATATAGCAATCAGCCCCAGCATTTT; cdr3_aa: CASDRGEYSNQPQHF; v_call: TRBV6-6; clone_size: NA; d_call: TRBD1; j_call: TRBJ1-5
cdr3_nt: TGTGCCATCCAAGGGGCCGATCTTGGAAACACCATATATTTT; cdr3_aa: CAIQGADLGNTIYF; v_call: TRBV10-3; clone_size: NA; d_call: NA; j_call: TRBJ1-3
cdr3_nt: TGTGCCAGCAGCTTTGGCGACAGGGCCAACTATGGCTACACCTTC; cdr3_aa: CASSFGDRANYGYTF; v_call: TRBV7-2; clone_size: few; d_call: TRBD1; j_call: TRBJ1-2
cdr3_nt: TGCGCCAGCAGCTCCAGGGGGGCTAATGAAAAACTGTTTTTT; cdr3_aa: CASSSRGANEKLFF; v_call: TRBV5-1; clone_size: NA; d_call: TRBD1; j_call: TRBJ1-4
cdr3_nt: TGTGCCAGCAGCCCGACAGGGGGCGCGTCCTACAATGAGCAGTTCTTC; cdr3_aa: CASSPTGGASYNEQFF; v_call: TRBV9; clone_size: NA; d_call: TRBD1; j_call: TRBJ2-1
cdr3_nt: TGTGCCAGTAGATTTCAACAGGAGAATTCACCCCTCCACTTT; cdr3_aa: CASRFQQENSPLHF; v_call: TRBV19; clone_size: NA; d_call: NA; j_call: TRBJ1-6
cdr3_nt: TGTGCCAGCAGCTTCGGTGCGGGCCTGAACACTGAAGCTTTCTTT; cdr3_aa: CASSFGAGLNTEAFF; v_call: TRBV5-5; clone_size: NA; d_call: NA; j_call: TRBJ1-1
cdr3_nt: TGTGCCAGCAGGGAACAGGGGGCTGAAGCTTTCTTT; cdr3_aa: CASREQGAEAFF; v_call: TRBV12-3/TRBV12-4; clone_size: NA; d_call: TRBD1; j_call: TRBJ1-1
cdr3_nt: TGTGCCAGCAGTCAGAGGACGGGGAATCAGCCCCAGCATTTT; cdr3_aa: CASSQRTGNQPQHF; v_call: TRBV4-2; clone_size: NA; d_call: NA; j_call: TRBJ1-5
cdr3_nt: TGTGCCAGCAGCCCGGGACACCATTCCCGGGGTGGAAAACTGTTTTTT; cdr3_aa: CASSPGHHSRGGKLFF; v_call: TRBV7-2; clone_size: NA; d_call: NA; j_call: TRBJ1-4
cdr3_nt: TGCGCCAGCAGCTTGCGACAGGGAGTTTCCATTAACTATGGCTACACCTTC; cdr3_aa: CASSLRQGVSINYGYTF; v_call: TRBV5-1; clone_size: few; d_call: TRBD1; j_call: TRBJ1-2
cdr3_nt: TGTGCCAGTAGTATGTTGGCCTTAGGGGAGGGTGAAGCTTTCTTT; cdr3_aa: CASSMLALGEGEAFF; v_call: TRBV19; clone_size: NA; d_call: NA; j_call: TRBJ1-1
cdr3_nt: TGTGCCAGCAGCTTGGTGACCCACAGGGGAGGATTCAACAATGAGCAGTTCTTC; cdr3_aa: CASSLVTHRGGFNNEQFF; v_call: TRBV5-4; clone_size: NA; d_call: NA; j_call: TRBJ2-1
cdr3_nt: TGTGCCAGCAGGACTGGAACGGGGATCACTGAAGCTTTCTTT; cdr3_aa: CASRTGTGITEAFF; v_call: TRBV6-5; clone_size: once; d_call: NA; j_call: TRBJ1-1
cdr3_nt: TGTGCCAGTAGTCCCAGGACTGCCTTTGGAAACACCATATATTTT; cdr3_aa: CASSPRTAFGNTIYF; v_call: TRBV19; clone_size: NA; d_call: NA; j_call: TRBJ1-3
cdr3_nt: TGTGCCAGCAGTTACTCGAAGGGGTATCAGCCCCAGCATTTT; cdr3_aa: CASSYSKGYQPQHF; v_call: TRBV6-5; clone_size: NA; d_call: NA; j_call: TRBJ1-5
cdr3_nt: TGTGCCAGCAGTTACGCGGACTCGCTTAGAGGCAACGAGCAGTACTTC; cdr3_aa: CASSYADSLRGNEQYF; v_call: TRBV6-2/TRBV6-3; clone_size: NA; d_call: NA; j_call: TRBJ2-7
cdr3_nt: TGTGCCAGCAGTCACGGTACCTACGAGCAGTACTTC; cdr3_aa: CASSHGTYEQYF; v_call: TRBV27; clone_size: NA; d_call: NA; j_call: TRBJ2-7
cdr3_nt: TGTGCCAGCAGCGCTATATCGGGGGCCAAAAACATTCAGTACTTC; cdr3_aa: CASSAISGAKNIQYF; v_call: TRBV9; clone_size: NA; d_call: NA; j_call: TRBJ2-4
cdr3_nt: TGTGCCACCAGCAGAGAACAGGGCTCCTACGAGCAGTACTTC; cdr3_aa: CATSREQGSYEQYF; v_call: TRBV15; clone_size: NA; d_call: NA; j_call: TRBJ2-7
cdr3_nt: TGTGCCAGCAGCTTGGGGATGTGGCTAGCGGGAAACAATGAGCAGTTCTTC; cdr3_aa: CASSLGMWLAGNNEQFF; v_call: TRBV7-9; clone_size: NA; d_call: TRBD2; j_call: TRBJ2-1
cdr3_nt: TGTGCCAGCAGCTTAAACCAGCGGGGGGGCTCAGATACGCAGTATTTT; cdr3_aa: CASSLNQRGGSDTQYF; v_call: TRBV11-1; clone_size: NA; d_call: TRBD2; j_call: TRBJ2-3
cdr3_nt: TGTGCCAGCAGCCAAGCGGACGGGACAGGGGAAGGCTACACCTTC; cdr3_aa: CASSQADGTGEGYTF; v_call: TRBV3-1/TRBV3-2; clone_size: NA; d_call: TRBD1; j_call: TRBJ1-2
cdr3_nt: TGTGCCAGCAGCAAAGAGGCGCCGGTGGAGGGCTCCTACAATGAGCAGTTCTTC; cdr3_aa: CASSKEAPVEGSYNEQFF; v_call: TRBV21-1; clone_size: NA; d_call: NA; j_call: TRBJ2-1
cdr3_nt: TGTGCCAGCAGCCCGCTGACGGGAGGGGCCGGGGAGCTGTTTTTT; cdr3_aa: CASSPLTGGAGELFF; v_call: TRBV7-3; clone_size: NA; d_call: TRBD2; j_call: TRBJ2-2
cdr3_nt: TGTGCCAGCAGCCAATCGGCGCGAACTAGCGGAGCAAACGAGCAGTACTTC; cdr3_aa: CASSQSARTSGANEQYF; v_call: TRBV4-2; clone_size: NA; d_call: TRBD2; j_call: TRBJ2-7
cdr3_nt: TGTGCCAGCAGTCAGGGGAGGGGGGGCTACACCTTC; cdr3_aa: CASSQGRGGYTF; v_call: TRBV6-5; clone_size: NA; d_call: NA; j_call: TRBJ1-2
cdr3_nt: TGTGCCAGCAGCTTAACCCCCCTGGCCACCAACACCGGGGAGCTGTTTTTT; cdr3_aa: CASSLTPLATNTGELFF; v_call: TRBV7-2; clone_size: NA; d_call: NA; j_call: TRBJ2-2
cdr3_nt: TGTGCCAGCAGCTTAGTAAGCCAGGGGGCAGGCGGGGAGCTGTTTTTT; cdr3_aa: CASSLVSQGAGGELFF; v_call: TRBV7-2; clone_size: NA; d_call: TRBD1; j_call: TRBJ2-2
cdr3_nt: TGTGCCATCCTAGTGGGGGGAACAGGGGGCAATCAGCCCCAGCATTTT; cdr3_aa: CAILVGGTGGNQPQHF; v_call: TRBV28; clone_size: NA; d_call: TRBD1; j_call: TRBJ1-5
cdr3_nt: TGTGCCAGCAGCTGGGGGACTAGCCCAGGGAATGAGCAGTTCTTC; cdr3_aa: CASSWGTSPGNEQFF; v_call: TRBV5-4; clone_size: NA; d_call: TRBD2; j_call: TRBJ2-1
cdr3_nt: TGTGCCAGCAGCCAAACGGGTGGAGGAAACACCATATATTTT; cdr3_aa: CASSQTGGGNTIYF; v_call: TRBV7-2; clone_size: NA; d_call: NA; j_call: TRBJ1-3